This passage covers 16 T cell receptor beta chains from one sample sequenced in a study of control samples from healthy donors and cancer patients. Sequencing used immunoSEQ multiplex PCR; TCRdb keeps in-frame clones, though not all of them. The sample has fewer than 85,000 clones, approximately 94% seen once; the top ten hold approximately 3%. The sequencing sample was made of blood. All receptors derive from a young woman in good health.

CDR3 bases: TGTGCCAGCGGGACAGAGTACGAGCAGTACTTC. Translated, it gives CASGTEYEQYF. This chain uses TRBV2 with TRBJ2-7; 7 nucleotides agree with TRBD1. This CDR3 is built from 11 residues. V trimming: 8 bases; J trimming: 4 bases; junction bases outside the gene matches: 2. Germline loops: CDR1 SNHLY, CDR2 FYNNEI.

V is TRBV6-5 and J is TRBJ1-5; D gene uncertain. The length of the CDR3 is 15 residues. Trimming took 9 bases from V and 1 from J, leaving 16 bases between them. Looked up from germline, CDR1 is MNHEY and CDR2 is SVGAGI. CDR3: CASEWSPQSNQPQHF. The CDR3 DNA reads TGTGCCAGTGAATGGTCCCCCCAGAGCAATCAGCCCCAGCATTTT.

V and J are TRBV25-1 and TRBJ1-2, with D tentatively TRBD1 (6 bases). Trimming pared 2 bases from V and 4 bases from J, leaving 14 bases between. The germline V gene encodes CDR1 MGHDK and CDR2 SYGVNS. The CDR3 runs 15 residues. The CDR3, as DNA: TGTGCCAGCAGTGAAGCGGGGGGGCGGGCCTATGGCTACACCTTC. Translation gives CASSEAGGRAYGYTF.

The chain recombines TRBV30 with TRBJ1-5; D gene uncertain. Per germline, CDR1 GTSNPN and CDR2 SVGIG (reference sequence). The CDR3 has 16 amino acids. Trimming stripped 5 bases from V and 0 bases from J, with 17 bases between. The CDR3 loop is CAWSSTRGYSNQPQHF. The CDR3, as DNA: TGTGCCTGGTCCTCCACCCGGGGATATAGCAATCAGCCCCAGCATTTT.

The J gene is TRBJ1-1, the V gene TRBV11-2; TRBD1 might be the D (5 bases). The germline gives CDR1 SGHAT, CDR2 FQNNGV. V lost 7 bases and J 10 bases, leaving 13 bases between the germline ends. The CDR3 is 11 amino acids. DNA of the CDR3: TGTGCCAGCACCGGGACCCTTGGAGCTTTCTTT. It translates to CASTGTLGAFF.

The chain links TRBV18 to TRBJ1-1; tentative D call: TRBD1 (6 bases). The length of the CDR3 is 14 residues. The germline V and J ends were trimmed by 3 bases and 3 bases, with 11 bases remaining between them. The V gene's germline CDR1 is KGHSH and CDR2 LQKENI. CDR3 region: CASSPRDTDTEAFF. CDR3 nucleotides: TGTGCCAGCTCACCCCGGGACACAGACACTGAAGCTTTCTTT.

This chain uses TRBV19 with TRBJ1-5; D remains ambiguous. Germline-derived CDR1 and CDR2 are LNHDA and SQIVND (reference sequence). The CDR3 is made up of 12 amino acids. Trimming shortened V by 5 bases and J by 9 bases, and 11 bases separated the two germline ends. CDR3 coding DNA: TGTGCCAGTAGTTCCCTCCGAGGGCCCCAGCATTTT. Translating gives CASSSLRGPQHF.

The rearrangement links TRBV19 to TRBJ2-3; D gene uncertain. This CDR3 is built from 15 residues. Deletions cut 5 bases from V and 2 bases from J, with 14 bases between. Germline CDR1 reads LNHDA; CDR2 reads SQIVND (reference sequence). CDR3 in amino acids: CASSGSAPNTDTQYF. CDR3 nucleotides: TGTGCCAGTAGTGGTTCGGCTCCGAACACAGATACGCAGTATTTT.

The CDR3 reads CASSWDISGNTIYF. CDR3 bases: TGTGCCAGCAGCTGGGATATCTCTGGAAACACCATATATTTT. V usage is TRBV3-1 (or the pseudogene TRBV3-2) and J usage is TRBJ1-3; D ambiguous. V lost 5 bases to trimming and J lost 0 bases, with 8 bases between them. Germline assignment: CDR1 LGHDT and CDR2 YNNKEL (reference sequence). The CDR3 totals 14 residues.

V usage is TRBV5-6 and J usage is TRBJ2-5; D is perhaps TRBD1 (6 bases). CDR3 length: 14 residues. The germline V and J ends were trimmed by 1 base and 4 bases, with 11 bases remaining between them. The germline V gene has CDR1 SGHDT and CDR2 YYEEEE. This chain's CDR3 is CASSLSSGAETQYF. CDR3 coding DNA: TGTGCCAGCAGCTTGAGTTCAGGGGCAGAGACCCAGTACTTC.

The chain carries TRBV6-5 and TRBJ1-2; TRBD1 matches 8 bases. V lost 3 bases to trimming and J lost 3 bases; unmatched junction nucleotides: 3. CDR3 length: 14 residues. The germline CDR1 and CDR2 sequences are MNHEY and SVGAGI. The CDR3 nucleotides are TGTGCCAGCAGTTATCGGGGACAGGACTATGGCTACACCTTC. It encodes CASSYRGQDYGYTF.

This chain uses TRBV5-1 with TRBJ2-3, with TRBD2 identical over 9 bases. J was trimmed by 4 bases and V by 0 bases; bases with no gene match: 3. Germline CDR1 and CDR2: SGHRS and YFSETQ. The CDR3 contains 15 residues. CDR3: CASSLEAGGSDTQYF. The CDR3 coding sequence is TGCGCCAGCAGCTTGGAGGCGGGGGGGTCAGATACGCAGTATTTT. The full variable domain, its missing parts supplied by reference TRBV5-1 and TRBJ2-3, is KAGVTQTPRYLIKTRGQQVTLSCSPISGHRSVSWYQQTPGQGLQFLFEYFSETQRNKGNFPGRFSGRQFSNSRSEMNVSTLELGDSALYLCASSLEAGGSDTQYFGPGTRLTVL.

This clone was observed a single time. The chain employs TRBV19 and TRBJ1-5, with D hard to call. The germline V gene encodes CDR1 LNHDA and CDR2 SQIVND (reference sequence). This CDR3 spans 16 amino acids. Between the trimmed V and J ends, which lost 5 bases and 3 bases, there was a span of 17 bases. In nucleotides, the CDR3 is TGTGCCAGTAGTTTAGGTCTTATCGGTTTCAATCAGCCCCAGCATTTT. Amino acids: CASSLGLIGFNQPQHF.

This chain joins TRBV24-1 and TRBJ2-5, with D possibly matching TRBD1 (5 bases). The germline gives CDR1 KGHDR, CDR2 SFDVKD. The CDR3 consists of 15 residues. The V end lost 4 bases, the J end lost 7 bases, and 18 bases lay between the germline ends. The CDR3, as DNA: TGTGCCACCAGTGACATCAGGGAAGGGGCTTCGACCCAGTACTTC. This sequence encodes CATSDIREGASTQYF.

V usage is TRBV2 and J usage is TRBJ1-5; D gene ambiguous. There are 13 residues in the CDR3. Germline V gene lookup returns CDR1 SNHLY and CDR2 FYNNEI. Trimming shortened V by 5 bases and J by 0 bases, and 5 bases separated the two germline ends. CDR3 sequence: CASSFNSNQPQHF. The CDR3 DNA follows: TGTGCCAGCAGTTTTAATAGCAATCAGCCCCAGCATTTT.

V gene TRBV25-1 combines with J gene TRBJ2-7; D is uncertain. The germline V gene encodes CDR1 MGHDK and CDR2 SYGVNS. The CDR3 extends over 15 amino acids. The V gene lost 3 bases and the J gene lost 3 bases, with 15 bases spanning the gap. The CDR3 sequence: CASSDVDGVFYEQYF. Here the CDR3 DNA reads TGTGCCAGCAGTGACGTGGACGGTGTTTTCTACGAGCAGTACTTC.